Listed here are 6 T cell receptor beta chains from one sample, sequenced in a study of control samples from healthy donors and cancer patients. The table came from immunoSEQ multiplex PCR; TCRdb's copy has only in-frame clones and leaves some out. The sample shows 85,000 to 100,000 clones, roughly four fifths of them seen only once. The sample comprised blood. Every receptor here comes from a man aged 55 to 69 in good health.

The chain carries TRBV24-1 and TRBJ1-4; 10 nucleotides align to TRBD1. Germline loops: CDR1 KGHDR, CDR2 SFDVKD. CDR3 length: 15 amino acids. V lost 4 bases to trimming and J lost 5 bases; unmatched junction nucleotides: 3. Here the CDR3 reads CATSEPGQGNEKLFF. The CDR3 nucleotides read TGTGCCACCAGTGAGCCGGGACAGGGGAATGAAAAACTGTTTTTT.

V is TRBV4-1 and J is TRBJ1-4, with unresolved D. The CDR3 covers 13 residues. In germline, CDR1 is MGHRA, CDR2 YSYEKL. Trimming stripped 4 bases from V and 10 bases from J, with 13 bases between. Here the CDR3 reads CASSLVGGGKLFF. CDR3 bases: TGCGCCAGCAGCCTGGTGGGAGGAGGAAAACTGTTTTTT.

The chain carries TRBV10-3 and TRBJ2-5; D not resolved. The V end was cut by 6 bases, the J end by 7 bases, with 12 bases between. Germline values: CDR1 ENHRY, CDR2 SYGVKD. CDR3 length: 12 residues. The CDR3 is CAISPPSGTQYF. The DNA for the CDR3 is TGTGCCATCAGCCCTCCCAGTGGGACCCAGTACTTC.

The genes are TRBV7-2 and TRBJ1-1; D is perhaps TRBD1 (5 bases). Trimming took 2 bases from V and 3 from J, leaving 22 bases between them. Germline V gene sequence: CDR1 SGHTA, CDR2 FQGNSA. This CDR3 is built from 18 residues. The CDR3 loop reads CASSLLGASDTLYTEAFF. The CDR3 nucleotides read TGTGCCAGCAGCTTACTAGGGGCCTCTGACACACTCTACACTGAAGCTTTCTTT.

Comments on this clone: At one of its ends the junction is not consistent with the germline gene, which may arise from a read error. The chain's CDR3 is CASSSPILWRGTEAFF. The CDR3 bases are TGTGCCAGTAGTTCCCCGATTCTCTGGCGGGGTACTGAAGCTTTCTTT. V gene TRBV6-5 combines with J gene TRBJ1-1; D gene uncertain. The CDR3 extends over 16 amino acids. Germline V gene sequence: CDR1 MNHEY, CDR2 SVGAGI.

V and J are TRBV19 and TRBJ2-5; TRBD1 is a possible D gene (5 bases). The CDR3 sequence is 14 residues long. The germline CDR1 and CDR2 sequences are LNHDA and SQIVND (reference sequence). Trimming pared 4 bases from V and 3 bases from J, leaving 12 bases between. The CDR3, as DNA: TGTGCCAGTAGTAGCTGGGGCGGAGAAGAGACCCAGTACTTC. Translated: CASSSWGGEETQYF.